The present TCR beta chain was sequenced within a study of beta chain features in type 1 diabetes. Study observations and caveats: Patients showed naive, central memory and Treg TCRB repertoires that appeared more similar than those of healthy donors. TCRB CDR3s from Type 1 diabetes patients were moderately but significantly shorter in all four CD4+ subsets.

The V segment lost 0 bases and the J segment 0 bases; nucleotides outside the gene matches: 9. The CDR3 runs to 18 residues. Germline V lookup: CDR1 SGDLS, CDR2 YYNGEE. The authors reverse transcribed all of the isolated RNA, so sequencing captured expressed TCRB transcripts. The data were produced by immunoSEQ multiplex PCR, yet TCRdb's version contains in-frame clones alone and is incomplete. Found here are under 300,000 clones, approximately 14% of them singletons; the top ten hold approximately 0.018%. In all sorted populations, purity surpassed 95%. This clone came up a few times. Its target is unknown.

The specimen was naive CD4+ T cells from blood. The genes are TRBV9 and TRBJ2-5, with TRBD2 matching over 9 bases. The clonotype originates from a man aged 25 to 40 with type 1 diabetes. This CDR3 is CASSVGLAGTEYQETQYF. The CDR3 DNA reads as TGTGCCAGCAGCGTAGGGCTAGCGGGGACCGAGTACCAAGAGACCCAGTACTTC.